Presented here are 17 T cell receptor beta chains from one specimen sequenced in a study of cytotoxic CD8 clonotypes in ibrutinib-treated CLL. The repertoire was sequenced with immunoSEQ multiplex PCR; TCRdb's copy has only in-frame clones and lacks some. The profile shows some 200,000 clones, 65% to 80% of them singletons. The sample here was PBMCs, taken after 12 months of ibrutinib treatment. The receptor source for this set is a human donor with chronic lymphocytic leukemia.

The V and J genes are TRBV7-8 and TRBJ1-2, with 8 bases aligning to TRBD1. This CDR3 has 14 amino acids. Germline assignment: CDR1 SGHVS and CDR2 FQNEAQ. Trimming removed 2 bases from V and 8 bases from J; junction bases left unmatched: 7. CDR3 region: CASSLLGQGRGYTF. The CDR3 DNA reads as TGTGCCAGCAGCTTATTAGGACAGGGAAGGGGCTACACCTTC.

The table lists this clone with a few counts. The chain carries TRBV30 and TRBJ1-1, with a possible D match to TRBD1 (5 bases). V lost 3 bases and J 0 bases, leaving 14 bases between the germline ends. Germline V CDR1 and CDR2: GTSNPN, SVGIG (reference sequence). CDR3 length: 15 residues. The CDR3 loop is CAWSPDITMNTEAFF. DNA of the CDR3: TGTGCCTGGAGCCCGGACATAACCATGAACACTGAAGCTTTCTTT. The whole variable domain, filled in from reference TRBV30 and TRBJ1-1, reads SQTIHQWPATLVQPVGSPLSLECTVEGTSNPNLYWYRQAAGRGLQLLFYSVGIGQISSEVPQNLSASRPQDRQFILSSKKLLLSDSGFYLCAWSPDITMNTEAFFGQGTRLTVV.

This chain connects TRBV11-3 to TRBJ1-6; the D is unclear. The length of the CDR3 is 14 residues. The germline V and J ends were trimmed by 5 bases and 13 bases, with 18 bases remaining between them. Per the germline V gene, CDR1 is SGHNT and CDR2 is YENEEA. This CDR3 reads CASSVAIGSAPLHF. CDR3 in DNA: TGTGCCAGCAGCGTCGCGATCGGTTCGGCTCCCCTCCACTTT.

The V call is TRBV6-5, the J call TRBJ2-7; 8 bases are shared with TRBD2. Germline V gives CDR1 MNHEY, CDR2 SVGAGI. Losses at the gene ends were 0 bases for V and 6 bases for J; bases not matched to a gene: 1. CDR3 size: 13 residues. The CDR3 coding sequence is TGTGCCAGCAGTTACTCGGGGACTAGCGAGCAGTACTTC. Translating gives CASSYSGTSEQYF.

The chain joins TRBV29-1 to TRBJ1-2, with D possibly matching TRBD1 (5 bases). Germline values: CDR1 SQVTM, CDR2 ANQGSEA. V lost 6 bases and J lost 3, with 8 bases in between. This CDR3 region has 11 residues. The chain's CDR3 is CSVRGYYGYTF. As DNA, the CDR3 is TGCAGCGTGAGGGGCTACTATGGCTACACCTTC.

In this sample, this clone turned up many times. This chain joins TRBV9 and TRBJ1-6; tentatively, D is TRBD1 (5 bases). Trimming removed 3 bases at V and 3 bases at J, with 10 bases between. CDR1 and CDR2 from the germline V gene are SGDLS and YYNGEE. This CDR3 is 15 amino acids long. CDR3 nucleotides: TGTGCCAGCAGCGCTCAGGGAGACTATAATTCACCCCTCCACTTT. Protein: CASSAQGDYNSPLHF.

The table lists this clone with a count of one. This chain links TRBV18 with TRBJ2-6; D might be TRBD2 (5 bases). Per the germline V gene, CDR1 is KGHSH and CDR2 is LQKENI. V lost 6 bases to trimming and J lost 3 bases, with 12 bases between them. The CDR3 sequence is 15 residues long. The CDR3 reads CASSPGIDGANVLTF. Here the CDR3 DNA reads TGTGCCAGCTCGCCCGGGATTGATGGGGCCAACGTCCTGACTTTC.

In its sample, this clone is medium-sized. This chain connects TRBV19 to TRBJ1-5; a possible D gene is TRBD1 (5 bases). CDR1 and CDR2 (germline): LNHDA, SQIVND (reference sequence). The CDR3 is made up of 13 amino acids. Trimming pared 7 bases from V and 3 bases from J, leaving 10 bases between. The CDR3 coding sequence is TGTGCCAGTACTGACAGATTCAATCAGCCCCAGCATTTT. The encoded protein is CASTDRFNQPQHF.

Here the CDR3 DNA reads TGCAGCGCGACGATGGCTGGGGCCAACGTCCTGACTTTC. It yields the protein CSATMAGANVLTF. The rearrangement links TRBV29-1 to TRBJ2-6, with unresolved D. This CDR3 contains 13 residues. Germline V lookup: CDR1 SQVTM, CDR2 ANQGSEA. Trimming removed 7 bases from V and 2 bases from J, with 9 bases in between.

J is TRBJ2-3 and V is TRBV9; possibly TRBD2 for D (6 bases). CDR1 and CDR2 from the germline V gene are SGDLS and YYNGEE. Deletions cut 2 bases from V and 5 bases from J, with 12 bases between. CDR3 length: 14 residues. The CDR3 DNA is TGTGCCAGCAGCGTGGAGATAGCGGAAGATACGCAGTATTTT. This codes for CASSVEIAEDTQYF.

The gene calls are TRBV28 and TRBJ1-1; 10 bases are shared with TRBD1. Looked up from germline, CDR1 is MDHEN and CDR2 is SYDVKM. V trimming: 4 bases; J trimming: 0 bases; junction bases outside the gene matches: 8. CDR3 length: 17 amino acids. CDR3 loop: CASSSNDRGLLNTEAFF. CDR3 coding DNA: TGTGCCAGCAGTTCAAACGACAGGGGGCTATTGAACACTGAAGCTTTCTTT.

This rearrangement joins TRBV7-3 to TRBJ2-1; 10 bases line up with TRBD2. The CDR3 has 16 amino acids. In germline, CDR1 is SGHTA, CDR2 FQGTGA. Unmatched junction bases numbered 6, after V lost 1 base and J lost 6 bases. The CDR3 reads CASSLIWTSGPNEQFF. In DNA, the CDR3 is TGTGCCAGCAGCTTAATCTGGACTAGCGGACCCAATGAGCAGTTCTTC.

The J gene is TRBJ2-1, the V gene TRBV9, with 13 bases identical to TRBD2. Per the germline V gene, CDR1 is SGDLS and CDR2 is YYNGEE. The V segment lost 4 bases and the J segment 0 bases; nucleotides outside the gene matches: 4. The CDR3 is made up of 17 amino acids. The CDR3 nucleotides read TGTGCCAGCAGCCCCCGACTAGCGGGAGGCTCCTACAATGAGCAGTTCTTC. Translated, it gives CASSPRLAGGSYNEQFF.

The chain's CDR3 is CASSLEAGGRNTEAFF. The CDR3 nucleotides are TGTGCCAGCAGCTTGGAGGCAGGGGGCAGGAACACTGAAGCTTTCTTT. The V and J genes are TRBV5-5 and TRBJ1-1; TRBD1 aligns across 8 bases. J lost 1 base, V lost 0 bases, and 5 bases had no gene match. The CDR3 totals 16 residues. Per the germline V gene, CDR1 is SGHKS and CDR2 is YYEKEE (reference sequence).

The chain recombines TRBV19 with TRBJ1-2; D ambiguous. Trimming shortened V by 5 bases and J by 7 bases, and 14 bases separated the two germline ends. Per germline, CDR1 LNHDA and CDR2 SQIVND (reference sequence). CDR3 size: 13 residues. The DNA of the CDR3 is TGTGCCAGTAGTGCTTTGGGAAACGGTGGCTACACCTTC. Translating gives CASSALGNGGYTF.

This clone was observed a few times. The J gene is TRBJ1-5, the V gene TRBV19, with D uncertain. Germline V gives CDR1 LNHDA, CDR2 SQIVND (reference sequence). Deletions cut 5 bases from V and 5 bases from J, with 7 bases between. There are 12 residues in the CDR3. CDR3 region: CASSPGYQPQHF. In nucleotides, the CDR3 is TGTGCCAGTAGTCCCGGTTATCAGCCCCAGCATTTT.

The V call is TRBV6-1, the J call TRBJ1-5, with 7 bases aligning to TRBD1. The CDR3 is made up of 16 amino acids. Losses at the gene ends were 4 bases for V and 3 bases for J; bases not matched to a gene: 9. Germline CDR1 is MNHNS and CDR2 is SASEGT. CDR3 protein: CASSASTGTLNQPQHF. The CDR3 nucleotides are TGTGCCAGCAGTGCCTCGACAGGGACTCTCAATCAGCCCCAGCATTTT.